This T cell receptor (beta chain) was found in a study of T cell responses to AZD1222 COVID-19 vaccine. Germline V CDR1 and CDR2: MDHEN, SYDVKM. The ends were cut back, 5 bases at V and 8 bases at J, with 18 bases in the middle. This CDR3 spans 15 amino acids. TCRdb's copy holds only in-frame clones and misses some; the assay was immunoSEQ multiplex PCR. The repertoire holds roughly 200,000 clones, with less than 95% as singletons. The sequences come from peripheral blood, collected 28 days after the second dose of the MenACWY control vaccine. This TCR was recovered from an adult who received the MenACWY meningococcal vaccine as a control. The J gene is TRBJ1-4, the V gene TRBV28; TRBD1 might be the D (5 bases). CDR3 sequence reads: CASSLGRVGGEKLFF. Written as DNA, the CDR3 is TGTGCCAGCAGTCTAGGCAGGGTTGGGGGAGAAAAACTGTTTTTT.